This TCR beta chain came from a study of PD-L1 blockade in urothelial cancer. Study information: Prior chemotherapy regimens per patient numbered 0 to 3. Study-wide results and limits: Better progression-free and overall survival followed lower pretreatment blood clonality.

As regards this clone: Its target is unknown.

Specified time point: peripheral blood 6 weeks after treatment start. Germline trimming cut 3 bases from V and 3 bases from J; bases unmatched to any gene: 11. CDR3 length: 17 amino acids. CDR1 and CDR2 from the germline V gene are SGHDN and FVKESK. Generated by immunoSEQ multiplex PCR, the TCRdb table keeps only in-frame clones and is missing some. The top ten hold approximately 8.8% of the sample, which has about 48,000 clones, approximately 80% seen once. The sequence was obtained from a man in his 70s with urothelial cancer. This sample comprised PBMCs, obtained around atezolizumab (anti-PD-L1) treatment. This chain connects TRBV14 to TRBJ1-5, with TRBD1 matching 7 bases. The CDR3 nucleotides read TGTGCCAGCAGCCAGGAACTTGACAGGGCCAACAATCAGCCCCAGCATTTT. Its protein is CASSQELDRANNQPQHF.